This T cell receptor (beta chain) was profiled in a study of OX40 agonist ivuxolimab in advanced cancers. Only in-frame clones appear in the TCRdb table, and some are missing; sequencing was by immunoSEQ multiplex PCR. This sample yields about 50,000 clones, of which roughly 79% are seen a single time; 2% to 3% belongs to the top ten. This CDR3 region has 14 residues. The trim removed 5 bases at V and 5 bases at J, leaving 5 bases unmatched. CDR1 SNHLY and CDR2 FYNNEI come from the germline V gene. The origin of this receptor is an adult with an advanced solid tumor such as melanoma, head and neck, liver or kidney cancer. The chain links TRBV2 to TRBJ2-2; TRBD2 agrees at 7 bases. The material sequenced was CD4+ or CD8+ T cells sorted from blood, taken in a trial of the OX40 agonist ivuxolimab. The CDR3 loop is CASSNSGWTGELFF. CDR3 DNA: TGTGCCAGCAGTAATAGCGGGTGGACCGGGGAGCTGTTTTTT. Supplemented by reference TRBV2 and TRBJ2-2, the full variable domain reads EPEVTQTPSHQVTQMGQEVILRCVPISNHLYFYWYRQILGQKVEFLVSFYNNEISEKSEIFDDQFSVERPDGSNFTLKIRSTKLEDSAMYFCASSNSGWTGELFFGEGSRLTVL.